These T cell receptor beta chains were read from a single sample in a study of blood T cells in healthy people across ages. TCRdb fed the 5' RACE reads into MiXCR, producing one record per CDR3 protein. The sample has around 1.5 million distinct CDR3 sequences; 42% are singletons. The specimen sequenced was blood. These receptors were obtained from a woman aged 18-29 years in good health. CDR3s leave out the opening cysteine and the closing phenylalanine or tryptophan.

j_gene: TRBJ1-3
v_gene: TRBV5-1
CDR3aa: ASSLQPGNTIY

j_gene: TRBJ1-3
v_gene: TRBV20-1
CDR3aa: SASLGSGNTIY

j_gene: TRBJ2-7
v_gene: TRBV11-2
CDR3aa: ASSLERGALYEQY

j_gene: .
v_gene: TRBV6-1
CDR3aa: ASREAGGGYEQY

j_gene: TRBJ2-7
v_gene: TRBV12-3/TRBV12-4
CDR3aa: AGSFGEGRQY

j_gene: TRBJ2-1
v_gene: TRBV10-3
CDR3aa: AISEVPSGSSYNEQF

j_gene: TRBJ1-2
v_gene: TRBV5-4
CDR3aa: ASSLVGQGVYGYT

j_gene: TRBJ2-1
v_gene: TRBV29-1
CDR3aa: SAQRRALDNEQF

j_gene: TRBJ2-4
v_gene: TRBV7-9
CDR3aa: ASSLASGRAKNIQY

j_gene: TRBJ1-2
v_gene: TRBV12-3/TRBV12-4
CDR3aa: ASSLTGYGYT

j_gene: TRBJ1-2
v_gene: TRBV10-3
CDR3aa: AISEADRAGGYT

j_gene: TRBJ2-1
v_gene: TRBV7-3
CDR3aa: ASSTTSGGAAEQF

j_gene: TRBJ2-5
v_gene: TRBV10-3
CDR3aa: AIRGWGGGLNHTQY

j_gene: TRBJ2-1
v_gene: TRBV15
CDR3aa: ATSRDLSHVGSEQF

j_gene: TRBJ1-1
v_gene: TRBV5-1
CDR3aa: ASSLVKGTEAF

j_gene: TRBJ1-2
v_gene: TRBV11-2
CDR3aa: ASSFGYYGYT

j_gene: TRBJ2-1
v_gene: TRBV6-2/TRBV6-3
CDR3aa: ASRLVGGDYNEQF

j_gene: TRBJ1-2
v_gene: TRBV6-1
CDR3aa: ASSRQEPYGYT

j_gene: TRBJ2-5
v_gene: TRBV29-1
CDR3aa: SVAQPQETQY

j_gene: TRBJ1-1
v_gene: TRBV12-3/TRBV12-4
CDR3aa: ASRGTEAF

j_gene: TRBJ2-1
v_gene: TRBV20-1
CDR3aa: SAPRAGAYEQF

j_gene: TRBJ2-6
v_gene: TRBV10-3
CDR3aa: ASRDTGTGEAGANVLT

j_gene: TRBJ1-5
v_gene: TRBV12-3/TRBV12-4
CDR3aa: ASLGTGDQPQH

j_gene: TRBJ2-1
v_gene: TRBV20-1
CDR3aa: SAGGVAGRSSYNEQF

j_gene: .
v_gene: TRBV18
CDR3aa: ATRARETQY

j_gene: TRBJ2-3
v_gene: TRBV6-1
CDR3aa: ASSGLKDGDQY

j_gene: TRBJ2-7
v_gene: TRBV20-1
CDR3aa: SAAGSGSYEQY

j_gene: TRBJ2-3
v_gene: TRBV29-1
CDR3aa: SARHSGGGDTQY

j_gene: TRBJ2-5
v_gene: TRBV20-1
CDR3aa: SASISTGRGKTQY

j_gene: TRBJ2-1
v_gene: TRBV18
CDR3aa: ASSPNSGGVAEQF

j_gene: TRBJ1-2
v_gene: TRBV19
CDR3aa: ASSISGHPSTNYGYT

j_gene: TRBJ2-4
v_gene: TRBV29-1
CDR3aa: SVGAESLAKNIQY

j_gene: TRBJ1-2
v_gene: TRBV25-1
CDR3aa: ATTGGYGYT

j_gene: TRBJ1-2
v_gene: TRBV27
CDR3aa: ASSLQGQGDGYT

j_gene: TRBJ1-1
v_gene: TRBV29-1
CDR3aa: SVEQAMNTEAF

j_gene: TRBJ2-3
v_gene: TRBV3-1
CDR3aa: ASSPNTGGSTDTQY

j_gene: .
v_gene: TRBV20-1
CDR3aa: SARGGQGVSEQY

j_gene: TRBJ2-7
v_gene: TRBV7-9
CDR3aa: ASTTGGVYEQY

j_gene: TRBJ2-5
v_gene: TRBV5-1
CDR3aa: ASSLAGTVGETQY

j_gene: TRBJ1-2
v_gene: TRBV28
CDR3aa: ASSDSYGGYT

j_gene: TRBJ1-1
v_gene: TRBV3-1
CDR3aa: ASSPFGGGYTEAF

j_gene: TRBJ2-1
v_gene: TRBV7-3
CDR3aa: ASSFTGGLAAEQF

j_gene: TRBJ1-4
v_gene: TRBV29-1
CDR3aa: SFTGSNEKLF

j_gene: TRBJ1-4
v_gene: TRBV6-1
CDR3aa: ASWVGLEAEKLF

j_gene: TRBJ2-5
v_gene: TRBV10-3
CDR3aa: AITGDQQETQY

j_gene: TRBJ2-7
v_gene: TRBV12-3/TRBV12-4
CDR3aa: ASSLMGAGNEQY